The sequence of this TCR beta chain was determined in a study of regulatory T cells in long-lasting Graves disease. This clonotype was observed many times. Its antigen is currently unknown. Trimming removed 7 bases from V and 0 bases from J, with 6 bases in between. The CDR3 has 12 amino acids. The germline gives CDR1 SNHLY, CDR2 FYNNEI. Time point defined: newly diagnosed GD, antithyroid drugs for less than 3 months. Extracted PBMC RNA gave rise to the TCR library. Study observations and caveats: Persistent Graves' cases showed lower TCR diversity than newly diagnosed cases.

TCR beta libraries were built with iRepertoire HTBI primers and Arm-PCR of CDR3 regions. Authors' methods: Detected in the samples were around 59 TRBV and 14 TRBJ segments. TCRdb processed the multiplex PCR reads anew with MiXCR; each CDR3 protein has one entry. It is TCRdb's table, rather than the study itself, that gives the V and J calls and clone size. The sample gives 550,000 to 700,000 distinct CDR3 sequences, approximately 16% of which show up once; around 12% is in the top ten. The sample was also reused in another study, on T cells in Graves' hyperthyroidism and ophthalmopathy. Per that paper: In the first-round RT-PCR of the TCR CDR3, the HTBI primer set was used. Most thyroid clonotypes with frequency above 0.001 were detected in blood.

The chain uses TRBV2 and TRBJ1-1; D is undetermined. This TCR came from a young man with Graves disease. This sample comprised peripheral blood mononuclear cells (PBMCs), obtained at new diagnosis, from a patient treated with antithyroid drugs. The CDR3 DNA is TGTGCCAGCACCGGGCTGAACACTGAAGCTTTCTTT. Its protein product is CASTGLNTEAFF.